This T cell receptor (beta chain) was documented in a study of T cell responses to AZD1222 COVID-19 vaccine. Second-dose intervals of approximately 4 or approximately 12 weeks were pooled. Overall study results and limits: White British people made up most donors, females outnumbered males, and clonal diversity was possibly underestimated. Nearly half of the spike-specific TCRs reportedly recognize variant regions that carry no mutations.

This CDR3 has 14 residues. Germline V gene data show CDR1 as LGHDT and CDR2 as YNNKEL (reference sequence). Deletions cut 4 bases from V and 7 bases from J, with 11 bases between. TCRdb's copy holds only in-frame clones and misses some; the assay was immunoSEQ multiplex PCR. The sample shows tens of thousands of clones, around 90% of them seen only once. Of note for this clone: The antigen is undetermined.

The starting material was peripheral blood, obtained 28 days after the second AZD1222 dose. The clonotype originates from an adult who received the AZD1222 COVID-19 vaccine. This sequence joins TRBV3-1 (or the pseudogene TRBV3-2) and TRBJ1-6; possible D gene TRBD1, 5 bases. CDR3 coding DNA: TGTGCCAGCAGCCCTGCGGGGGGAAATTCACCCCTCCACTTT. Translation: CASSPAGGNSPLHF.